This T cell receptor (beta chain) was recovered during a study of beta chain features in type 1 diabetes. This clone was observed a few times. Its matching antigen is unknown. Study-level results: A moderate, significant TCRB CDR3 shortening appeared in type 1 diabetes across four CD4+ subsets.

Expressed TCRB transcripts were sequenced after all isolated RNA was converted to cDNA. Some clones are missing from TCRdb's copy, which holds only in-frame ones; the method was immunoSEQ multiplex PCR. The sample consists of fewer than 350,000 clones, over 12% of them appearing once. The sequenced sample consisted of naive CD4+ T cells from blood. The receptor was isolated from a man between 18 and 29 years old with type 1 diabetes.

For the CDR3, the DNA is TGTGCCAGCAGCCCTCCTACAGGGTTCTACGAGCAGTACTTC. Protein product: CASSPPTGFYEQYF. The chain employs TRBV11-2 and TRBJ2-7, with D perhaps TRBD1 (6 bases). The CDR3 spans 14 residues. Between the trimmed V and J ends, which lost 5 bases and 3 bases, there was a span of 14 bases. Germline loops: CDR1 SGHAT, CDR2 FQNNGV.